A selection of T cell receptor beta chains follows, all from one sample in a study of OX40 agonist ivuxolimab in advanced cancers. Assay: immunoSEQ multiplex PCR; the TCRdb copy retains only in-frame clones and omits some. The sample lists 65,000 to 75,000 clones, about 88% occurring once. The sequencing here drew on CD4+ or CD8+ T cells sorted from blood, taken in a trial of the OX40 agonist ivuxolimab. All receptors come from an adult with an advanced solid tumor such as melanoma, head and neck, liver or kidney cancer. CDR3s include the opening cysteine and the closing phenylalanine or tryptophan. The D gene is left open where the match is weak. The size entry is marked missing in some rows and otherwise reads once, few, many or a size class.

D gene	clone size	V gene	J gene	CDR3 DNA	CDR3 protein
.	.	TRBV2	TRBJ2-1	TGTGCCAGCAGTAAGGACTACTTGAATGAGCAGTTCTTC	CASSKDYLNEQFF
.	.	TRBV10-1	TRBJ1-5	TGCGCCAGCAGTGCAGGACAAGGGTTAGGGCCCCAGCATTTT	CASSAGQGLGPQHF
TRBD2	.	TRBV5-1	TRBJ2-5	TGCGCCAGCAGCGACCAGAGGGGAGGGGAGACCCAGTACTTC	CASSDQRGGETQYF
.	.	TRBV6-1	TRBJ1-5	TGTGCCAGCAGTGAAGGTAGTCCTCAGCCCCAGCATTTT	CASSEGSPQPQHF
TRBD1	.	TRBV11-3	TRBJ1-1	TGTGCCAGCAGAGTAGAGTCAGGGGGCGTGTGCCGCTTT	CASRVESGGVCRF
TRBD1	.	TRBV5-1	TRBJ2-1	TGCGCCAGCAGCGCCGCCGGGACAGGACAATACAATGAGCAGTTCTTC	CASSAAGTGQYNEQFF
TRBD1	once	TRBV9	TRBJ2-3	TGTGCCAGCAGCGTTCGGACAGGGGATAGCACAGATACGCAGTATTTT	CASSVRTGDSTDTQYF
TRBD1	.	TRBV29-1	TRBJ1-5	TGCAGCGTTGCTGGACAGGAGCATCAGCCTCAGCATTTT	CSVAGQEHQPQHF
.	.	TRBV6-6	TRBJ1-3	TGTGCCAGCAGTTACGGGGGACAACGCTCTGGAAACACCATATATTTT	CASSYGGQRSGNTIYF
TRBD1	once	TRBV18	TRBJ2-7	TGTGCCAGCTCACCGAACAGGGGGGATGGCGGCGAGCAGTACTTC	CASSPNRGDGGEQYF
.	.	TRBV5-6	TRBJ1-1	TGTGCCAGCAGCTTGCGGGGGGGCACTGAAGCTTTCTTT	CASSLRGGTEAFF
TRBD1	.	TRBV7-2	TRBJ2-7	TGTGCCAGCAGTCGTTGGACAGGGGGGTACGAGCAGTACTTC	CASSRWTGGYEQYF
TRBD1	.	TRBV18	TRBJ1-4	TGTGCCAGCTCACCGGGACAGGTTAATGAAAAACTGTTTTTT	CASSPGQVNEKLFF
.	.	TRBV5-1	TRBJ2-5	TGCGCCAGTACCGCTGGAGCGACCGTTCGGGAGACCCAGTACTTC	CASTAGATVRETQYF
.	.	TRBV19	TRBJ1-3	TGTGCCAGTAGTATATTCACCAACGTGGGAAACACCATATATTTT	CASSIFTNVGNTIYF
.	.	TRBV7-8	TRBJ1-6	TGTGCCAGCGTACCAGGATTCCCAAATTCACCCCTCCACTTT	CASVPGFPNSPLHF
.	.	TRBV19	TRBJ1-1	TGTGCCAGTAGCCTCATTGCAGGGGCGATTGCTGAAGCTTTCTTT	CASSLIAGAIAEAFF
.	.	TRBV5-4	TRBJ1-1	TGTGCCAGCAGCTTAGGGGGAGGGTACACTGAAGCTTTCTTT	CASSLGGGYTEAFF
.	.	TRBV5-1	TRBJ2-1	TGCGCCAGCAGCATCTCCGGGCTAGCGATGGGTGAGCAGTTCTTC	CASSISGLAMGEQFF
TRBD2	.	TRBV5-1	TRBJ2-1	TGCGCCAGCTGCATGACAGCGGGAGATTCCTCCTACAATGAGCAGTTCTTC	CASCMTAGDSSYNEQFF
TRBD2	.	TRBV10-3	TRBJ2-7	TGTGCCACCCGGACTAGCGGGAGTGGCGAGCAGTACTTC	CATRTSGSGEQYF
.	.	TRBV6-5	TRBJ2-7	TGTGCCAGCAGTCCGGGCCCCCTGAGTGGGCTAAGACAGTACTTC	CASSPGPLSGLRQYF
TRBD2	.	TRBV7-2	TRBJ2-2	TGTGCCAGCAGCTACTGGAGCGGGAGTACCACCGGGGAGCTGTTTTTT	CASSYWSGSTTGELFF
.	.	TRBV5-5	TRBJ2-2	TGTGCCAGCAGCCCCCAAGCGAACACCGGGGAGCTGTTTTTT	CASSPQANTGELFF
TRBD1	.	TRBV19	TRBJ2-5	TGTGCCAGTAGTATAGGCACAGGGGGTAGGGAGACCCAGTACTTC	CASSIGTGGRETQYF
TRBD2	.	TRBV10-3	TRBJ2-5	TGTGCCATCAGTGACAGGACTAGCGGGAGGGGAGAGACCCAGTACTTC	CAISDRTSGRGETQYF
.	.	TRBV6-5	TRBJ1-1	TGTGCCAGCAGTTACGGAAGCGGAGGAGGGTCAGGGCTGCCCGATTTT	CASSYGSGGGSGLPDF
TRBD1	few	TRBV28	TRBJ2-5	TGTGCCAGCAGCCGATACCGGACAGGGCGGCAAGAGACCCAGTACTTC	CASSRYRTGRQETQYF
.	.	TRBV7-9	TRBJ1-5	TGTGCCAGCAGCCAAGATCGCGGGGCTAGTCAGCCCCAGCATTTT	CASSQDRGASQPQHF
.	.	TRBV5-4	TRBJ1-1	TGTGCCAGCAGCTCCGGGGGAGGGAACACTGAAGCTTTCTTT	CASSSGGGNTEAFF
.	.	TRBV18	TRBJ2-3	TGTGCCAGCTCACCTTCCTGGGTGAGAGGGACAGATACGCAGTATTTT	CASSPSWVRGTDTQYF
.	few	TRBV21-1	TRBJ1-3	TGTGCCAGCAGCAACGCGCGTTTAGAGAAGTCCTCTGGAAACACCATATATTTT	CASSNARLEKSSGNTIYF
.	few	TRBV13	TRBJ1-1	TGTGCCAGCAGCTTCCGGCCGCTAGAAGCTTTCTTT	CASSFRPLEAFF
TRBD1	.	TRBV2	TRBJ2-5	TGTGCCAGCAGTGTCGACAGGGCACAAGAGACCCAGTACTTC	CASSVDRAQETQYF
TRBD2	once	TRBV6-5	TRBJ2-7	TGTGCCAGCAGTGTCCGGGAGGGCTACGAGCAGTACTTC	CASSVREGYEQYF
TRBD2	.	TRBV7-9	TRBJ2-3	TGTGCCAGCAGCTTGAGGCTAGCGGGATCCACAGATACGCAGTATTTT	CASSLRLAGSTDTQYF
TRBD2	.	TRBV18	TRBJ2-5	TGTGCCAGCTCACCTCCGACTAGCGGGGGGGTGGCGTACTTC	CASSPPTSGGVAYF
TRBD1	.	TRBV2	TRBJ2-7	TGCGCCAGCAGTCTCCTGGGACAGGGTTTAAGGTACTTC	CASSLLGQGLRYF
TRBD2	.	TRBV4-2	TRBJ2-7	TGTGCCAGCAGCCAAGCCAGCGGGAGTTCCTACGAGCAGTACTTC	CASSQASGSSYEQYF
TRBD1	.	TRBV18	TRBJ2-7	TGTGCCAGCTCGCGGACAGGGCTGGACGAGCAGTACTTC	CASSRTGLDEQYF
.	.	TRBV5-6	TRBJ1-2	TGTGCCAGCAGCTTTGACCGTAGAGGGGGCTACACCTTC	CASSFDRRGGYTF
TRBD2	.	TRBV7-9	TRBJ2-1	TGTGCCAGCAGCTTAGAGGGTAGCGGGAGGTCAAATGAGCAGTTCTTC	CASSLEGSGRSNEQFF
.	.	TRBV4-3	TRBJ2-2	TGCGCCAGCAGCCCCTATGAGTCTAGCGCGGGCACCGGGGAGCTGTTTTTT	CASSPYESSAGTGELFF
TRBD2	.	TRBV6-6	TRBJ2-3	TGTGCCAGCAAGGACCCAGCGGGAGAAACAGATACGCAGTATTTT	CASKDPAGETDTQYF
.	.	TRBV6-1	TRBJ1-1	TGTGCCAGCAGTGAAGCTTTCTTT	CASSEAFF
.	.	TRBV5-5	TRBJ2-2	TGTGCCACCCGAGGTTGGGCGAACACCGGGGAGCTGTTTTTT	CATRGWANTGELFF
.	.	TRBV5-4	TRBJ2-2	TGTGCCAGCAGCTTAGGCTGGGGCGCCAGCACCGGGGAGCTGTTTTTT	CASSLGWGASTGELFF
.	.	TRBV28	TRBJ1-5	TGTGCCAGCAGTTTGAGCAGGGCAGTCAATCAGCCCCAGCATTTT	CASSLSRAVNQPQHF
.	.	TRBV30	TRBJ1-2	TGTGCCTGGCGCGGGAACCACTATGGCTACACCTTC	CAWRGNHYGYTF
.	few	TRBV5-4	TRBJ2-7	TGTGCCAGCAGCCCACAGACGCCGCTCTCTGCCTCTTTCCCCTACGAGCAGTACTTC	CASSPQTPLSASFPYEQYF